This paragraph reports one TCR beta chain. Each PCR replicate from the sorted subsets contained roughly 210 ng DNA, which is about 30,000 T cell genomes. TCRdb keeps only in-frame clones here, not all; method: immunoSEQ multiplex PCR. The data hold about 2.2 million clones, with roughly 91% observed a single time. Naive CD8 cells lacked CD45RO, underwent positive selection for CCR7 and left out terminally differentiated effector memory CD45RA+ cells. This sample is drawn from a study of shared clonotypes between healthy human individuals. Trimming removed 3 bases at V and 5 bases at J, with 18 bases between. Germline V gene lookup returns CDR1 MGHRA and CDR2 YSYEKL. The CDR3 contains 16 residues.

The receptor was isolated from a man aged 18 to 29 in good health. Some clones in this sample may be carry-over from other donors' samples. The chain carries TRBV4-1 and TRBJ2-3, with D tentatively TRBD2 (6 bases). Sample: naive CD8+ T cells from PBMCs. The CDR3 is CASSHPWGEVKDTQYF. CDR3 bases: TGCGCCAGCAGCCACCCTTGGGGGGAGGTAAAAGATACGCAGTATTTT.